The 15 T cell receptor beta chains in this list originate from one sample, sequenced in a study of blood T cell repertoires in COVID-19. This table comes from immunoSEQ multiplex PCR, and its TCRdb copy is limited to in-frame clones, with some not included. Here the sample spans roughly 53,000 clones, around 84% being singletons. The specimen was peripheral blood. Receptors originate from a man aged 45-60 years with acute or convalescent COVID-19.

The chain carries TRBV19 and TRBJ1-1, with D possibly being TRBD1 (5 bases). V shed 7 bases and J shed 6 bases, with 12 bases lying between them. CDR3 length equals 12 residues. Looked up from germline, CDR1 is LNHDA and CDR2 is SQIVND (reference sequence). The CDR3 nucleotides read TGTGCCAGTAACCCGGGGGGGGCTGAAGCTTTCTTT. Protein sequence: CASNPGGAEAFF.

Sample share makes this clone medium-sized. The rearrangement links TRBV13 to TRBJ2-7; 9 bases are a match to TRBD2. The CDR3 has 18 residues. V dropped 5 bases and J dropped 2; count of bases not matched to a gene: 16. Germline lookup yields CDR1 PRHDT and CDR2 FYEKMQ (reference sequence). CDR3 amino acids: CASSPLGAGGSGAYEQYF. The CDR3, as DNA: TGTGCCAGCAGCCCCCTTGGAGCGGGGGGATCCGGGGCCTACGAGCAGTACTTC.

The V gene is TRBV29-1, the J gene TRBJ1-1; TRBD1 agrees at 8 bases. Germline trimming cut 7 bases from V and 1 base from J; bases unmatched to any gene: 5. The CDR3 sequence is 13 residues long. Germline lookup yields CDR1 SQVTM and CDR2 ANQGSEA. The CDR3: CSAPGTGNTEAFF. CDR3 in DNA: TGCAGCGCCCCCGGGACAGGGAACACTGAAGCTTTCTTT.

This chain uses TRBV15 with TRBJ1-6; 11 nucleotides match TRBD1. Germline V gene lookup returns CDR1 LNHNV and CDR2 YYDKDF (reference sequence). The J segment lost 9 bases and the V segment lost 0 bases, leaving 4 bases of the junction unmatched. This CDR3 has 16 amino acids. The CDR3 loop reads CATSRDPDRGLSPLHF. The CDR3 DNA reads as TGTGCCACCAGCAGAGATCCGGACAGGGGGCTTTCACCCCTCCACTTT.

The genes are TRBV24-1 and TRBJ2-1; the D gene is possibly TRBD1 (6 bases). Germline lookup yields CDR1 KGHDR and CDR2 SFDVKD. Deletions cut 3 bases from V and 4 bases from J, with 15 bases between. The CDR3 totals 16 residues. CDR3 bases: TGTGCCACCAGTGATAAGGCGACAGGACCGTACAATGAGCAGTTCTTC. It translates to CATSDKATGPYNEQFF.

This chain uses TRBV5-4 with TRBJ2-2; 13 bases align to TRBD2. The CDR3 runs to 17 residues. V shed 3 bases, J shed 5 bases, and the junction held 7 bases outside the gene matches. Per germline, CDR1 SGHNT and CDR2 YYREEE (reference sequence). CDR3 residues: CASSSQTSGRATGELFF. CDR3 coding DNA: TGTGCCAGCAGCTCGCAAACTAGCGGGAGGGCTACCGGGGAGCTGTTTTTT.

The chain links TRBV2 to TRBJ2-7; 7 nucleotides align to TRBD2. The V gene's germline CDR1 is SNHLY and CDR2 FYNNEI. Trimming took 5 bases from V and 10 from J; bases not matched to a gene: 5. There are 11 residues in the CDR3. The DNA of the CDR3 is TGTGCCAGCAGTATGGCGGGAGCCCAGTACTTC. Its translation: CASSMAGAQYF.

The chain links TRBV9 to TRBJ1-2; D gene uncertain. Germline CDR1 is SGDLS and CDR2 is YYNGEE. Deletions cut 4 bases from V and 8 bases from J, with 15 bases between. The CDR3 has 13 residues. CDR3 residues: CASSTAEGWGYTF. The CDR3 coding sequence is TGTGCCAGCAGCACAGCTGAGGGTTGGGGCTACACCTTC.

The chain combines TRBV11-1 with TRBJ1-6; D possibly corresponds to TRBD1 (5 bases). With 5 bases removed from V and 7 bases from J, the gap between germline ends came to 6 bases. The CDR3 is 12 amino acids. Germline V gives CDR1 SGHAT, CDR2 FQDESV (reference sequence). CDR3 in DNA: TGTGCCAGCAGCCGGGGGAATTCACCCCTCCACTTT. This codes for CASSRGNSPLHF.

The chain carries TRBV21-1 and TRBJ2-2; the DNA was not compared with TRBD2, the D call given in the table. TRBV21-1 is tagged as a pseudogene. CDR3 size: 19 residues. CDR3 sequence reads: CASSKGPPLAGGPRGELFF. CDR3 nucleotide sequence: TGTGCCAGCAGCAAAGGACCCCCACTAGCGGGGGGCCCCAGAGGGGAGCTGTTTTTT.

J is TRBJ2-7 and V is TRBV4-1; tentatively, D is TRBD1 (6 bases). Deletions cut 2 bases from V and 3 bases from J, with 11 bases between. The germline gives CDR1 MGHRA, CDR2 YSYEKL. The CDR3 consists of 14 residues. The CDR3 DNA reads TGCGCCAGCAGCCAACCCCAGGGGTACTACGAGCAGTACTTC. Its protein product is CASSQPQGYYEQYF.

The J gene is TRBJ1-5, the V gene TRBV4-1; no clear D gene. This CDR3 region has 15 residues. Germline CDR1 MGHRA, CDR2 YSYEKL. The V end was cut by 1 base, the J end by 0 bases, with 7 bases between. The CDR3 sequence is CASSQVLSSNQPQHF. The CDR3 DNA follows: TGCGCCAGCAGCCAAGTCCTTAGTAGCAATCAGCCCCAGCATTTT.

In its sample, this clone was seen a few times. The rearrangement links TRBV29-1 to TRBJ1-2; 7 nucleotides line up with TRBD1. Germline CDR1 is SQVTM and CDR2 is ANQGSEA. J was trimmed by 10 bases and V by 2 bases; bases with no gene match: 4. This CDR3 region has 11 residues. The CDR3 region is CSVEQGVDYTF. DNA of the CDR3: TGCAGCGTTGAACAGGGGGTTGACTACACCTTC.

This clone was counted once. The chain carries TRBV2 and TRBJ1-2; weak D call: TRBD1 (5 bases). In germline, CDR1 is SNHLY, CDR2 FYNNEI. The length of the CDR3 is 12 residues. The V gene lost 7 bases and the J gene lost 2 bases, with 8 bases spanning the gap. The CDR3 here is CASTYRNYGYTF. The CDR3 bases are TGTGCCAGCACCTACAGGAACTATGGCTACACCTTC. Together with reference TRBV2 and TRBJ1-2, the CDR3 gives the full variable domain: EPEVTQTPSHQVTQMGQEVILRCVPISNHLYFYWYRQILGQKVEFLVSFYNNEISEKSEIFDDQFSVERPDGSNFTLKIRSTKLEDSAMYFCASTYRNYGYTFGSGTRLTVV.

This clone was seen a few times. The chain couples TRBV7-2 to TRBJ2-5; D unclear. The ends were cut back, 4 bases at V and 5 bases at J, with 11 bases in the middle. Germline V lookup: CDR1 SGHTA, CDR2 FQGNSA. The CDR3 runs to 13 residues. CDR3 protein: CASSSDLGETQYF. In DNA form, the CDR3 reads TGTGCCAGCAGCTCTGACCTCGGGGAGACCCAGTACTTC.